The 32 T cell receptor beta chains in this list originate from one sample, sequenced in a study of identical twins. One entry per CDR3 protein results from TCRdb running MiXCR on the 5' RACE reads. The profile shows more than 200,000 distinct CDR3 sequences, roughly a tenth of them singletons. Sequencing was performed on memory (CD45RO+) T cells sorted from blood. The receptors here all came from a woman younger than 30 in good health.

This clonotype was counted a few times. The CDR3 sequence: CAWSKRTNTGELFF. The CDR3 DNA is TGTGCCTGGAGTAAGCGAACCAACACCGGGGAGCTGTTTTTT. This chain uses TRBV30 with TRBJ2-2; no definite D call. Germline V lookup: CDR1 GTSNPN, CDR2 SVGIG (reference sequence). V lost 2 bases to trimming and J lost 2 bases, with 9 bases between them. CDR3 length equals 14 residues.

The chain links TRBV10-2 to TRBJ2-1; D is ambiguous. Trimming removed 2 bases from V and 6 bases from J, with 11 bases in between. The germline CDR1 and CDR2 sequences are WSHSY and SAAADI. This CDR3 region has 14 residues. CDR3 coding DNA: TGCGCCAGCAGTGAGCCTAGTTTTGGCAATGAGCAGTTCTTC. Protein sequence: CASSEPSFGNEQFF.

Written as DNA, the CDR3 is TGTGCCAGCTCACCAAAGACAGGTACCTACGAGCAGTACTTC. It is translated as CASSPKTGTYEQYF. The chain combines TRBV18 with TRBJ2-7, with D tentatively TRBD1 (6 bases). V lost 2 bases, J lost 2 bases, and 10 bases lay in between. The germline V gene has CDR1 KGHSH and CDR2 LQKENI. The CDR3 sequence is 14 residues long.

This clonotype was seen repeatedly, ten times or more. The chain uses TRBV3-1 and TRBJ2-1; D gene uncertain. This CDR3 has 12 amino acids. Trimming removed 4 bases at V and 6 bases at J, with 7 bases between. Germline values: CDR1 LGHDT, CDR2 YNNKEL (reference sequence). CDR3 protein: CASSLRANEQFF. The CDR3 DNA reads TGTGCCAGCAGCCTTCGAGCCAATGAGCAGTTCTTC.

This clonotype came up a few times. This rearrangement joins TRBV12-3 or TRBV12-4 to TRBJ2-7; the D gene could be TRBD1 or TRBD2 (5 bases each). The V and J ends lost 4 bases and 7 bases respectively, with 14 bases between them. This CDR3 contains 13 residues. The CDR3 sequence is CASSSGPAGEQYF. As DNA, the CDR3 is TGTGCCAGCAGTTCGGGGCCAGCCGGGGAGCAGTACTTC.

The V call is TRBV20-1, the J call TRBJ1-6, with 7 bases aligning to TRBD1. The V and J ends lost 1 base and 5 bases, in that order; junction bases with no gene match: 5. CDR1 and CDR2 (germline): DFQATT, SNEGSKA (reference sequence). The CDR3 totals 15 residues. In nucleotides, the CDR3 is TGCAGTGCTAGAGCCCACAGGGGTAATAATTCACCCCTCCACTTT. Translating it yields CSARAHRGNNSPLHF.

The CDR3 here is CASSIAGGPTDTQYF. The CDR3 DNA is TGTGCCAGCAGTATAGCGGGAGGGCCCACAGATACGCAGTATTTT. The V and J genes are TRBV5-8 and TRBJ2-3; TRBD2 agrees at 11 bases. Germline assignment: CDR1 SGHTS and CDR2 YDEGEE. V lost 5 bases and J lost 2; bases outside the gene matches: 4. The CDR3 extends over 15 amino acids.

Only a few counts were recorded for this clonotype. The chain couples TRBV14 to TRBJ2-2; the D is unclear. The germline CDR1 and CDR2 sequences are SGHDN and FVKESK. This CDR3 has 14 amino acids. Trimming took off 2 bases at V and 5 bases at J, with 9 bases between the two ends. The CDR3 nucleotides are TGTGCCAGCAGCCAAATCGCGAGAACCGGGGAGCTGTTTTTT. It translates to CASSQIARTGELFF.

The chain has TRBV9 and TRBJ2-1; 9 nucleotides agree with TRBD2. The CDR3 extends over 15 amino acids. From germline, CDR1 is SGDLS and CDR2 YYNGEE. J lost 10 bases, V lost 0 bases, and 8 bases had no gene match. CDR3 loop: CASSVDAGGFMEQFF. The CDR3 bases are TGTGCCAGCAGCGTAGATGCGGGGGGGTTTATGGAGCAGTTCTTC.

The J gene is TRBJ2-3, the V gene TRBV11-1; 8 bases are a match to TRBD1. Trimming at V came to 5 bases and at J to 5 bases, leaving 6 bases not matched to a gene. CDR1 is SGHAT and CDR2 is FQDESV in the germline V gene (reference sequence). This CDR3 spans 14 amino acids. CDR3 sequence: CASSRQGLIDTQYF. The CDR3 DNA follows: TGTGCCAGCAGCCGACAGGGGTTGATAGATACGCAGTATTTT.

V usage is TRBV20-1 and J usage is TRBJ2-3; 10 nucleotides match TRBD2. This CDR3 region has 17 residues. Losses at the gene ends were 0 bases for V and 1 base for J; bases not matched to a gene: 7. Germline V gene lookup returns CDR1 DFQATT and CDR2 SNEGSKA (reference sequence). CDR3 DNA: TGCAGTGCTAGAGATGGGTCGGGGACTAGCGGCACAGATACGCAGTATTTT. This codes for CSARDGSGTSGTDTQYF.

This clonotype was seen many times. This chain links TRBV30 with TRBJ2-1; no definite D call. The V end lost 2 bases, the J end lost 3 bases, and 8 bases lay between the germline ends. Germline V gives CDR1 GTSNPN, CDR2 SVGIG (reference sequence). There are 13 residues in the CDR3. CDR3 residues: CAWSQADYNEQFF. CDR3 nucleotide sequence: TGTGCCTGGAGTCAAGCTGACTACAATGAGCAGTTCTTC.

This clonotype appeared once. The chain carries TRBV20-1 and TRBJ2-5, with unresolved D. The CDR3 is 16 amino acids. CDR1 and CDR2 (germline): DFQATT, SNEGSKA (reference sequence). Trimming removed 3 bases at V and 8 bases at J, with 25 bases between. CDR3 nucleotide sequence: TGCAGTGCTAGCTCCGCCCGAGAACCGCCTTCGGGTACCCAGTACTTC. Its protein is CSASSAREPPSGTQYF.

CDR3 bases: TGTGCCAGCAGCTTCTCTTTAAGGACCAACAAGTACTTC. Translation gives CASSFSLRTNKYF. This sequence joins TRBV7-3 and TRBJ2-7; the D is unclear. There are 13 residues in the CDR3. CDR1 and CDR2 (germline): SGHTA, FQGTGA. Deletions cut 3 bases from V and 11 bases from J, with 17 bases between.

This clonotype appeared many times. The CDR3 is CASSLARGNYNEQFF. CDR3 DNA sequence: TGTGCCAGCAGCTTGGCCCGGGGGAACTACAATGAGCAGTTCTTC. The chain has TRBV5-5 and TRBJ2-1; tentative D call: TRBD2 (6 bases). Germline CDR1 is SGHKS and CDR2 is YYEKEE (reference sequence). V lost 0 bases, J lost 3 bases, and 10 bases lay in between. The CDR3 totals 15 residues. Together with reference TRBV5-5 and TRBJ2-1, the CDR3 gives the full variable domain: DAGVTQSPTHLIKTRGQQVTLRCSPISGHKSVSWYQQVLGQGPQFIFQYYEKEERGRGNFPDRFSARQFPNYSSELNVNALLLGDSALYLCASSLARGNYNEQFFGPGTRLTVL.

There are many counts of this clonotype. The chain combines TRBV11-3 with TRBJ1-6, with 7 bases fitting TRBD1. CDR1 SGHNT and CDR2 YENEEA come from the germline V gene. There are 17 residues in the CDR3. V was clipped by 3 bases and J by 0 bases; unmatched bases: 5. CDR3 DNA: TGTGCCAGCAGCTTTTTGACAGGGAGCTCCTATAATTCACCCCTCCACTTT. Translation: CASSFLTGSSYNSPLHF.

This clonotype has ten or more counts. The chain recombines TRBV5-5 with TRBJ2-1; 11 positions agree with TRBD2. The V gene's germline CDR1 is SGHKS and CDR2 YYEKEE (reference sequence). CDR3 length equals 16 residues. J gave up 4 bases and V 1 base, and 4 bases lay outside the gene matches. CDR3 bases: TGTGCCAGCAGCTTGACACTAGCGGGGGATTACAATGAGCAGTTCTTC. Its translation is CASSLTLAGDYNEQFF.

This clonotype was observed at least ten times. The V gene is TRBV12-3 or TRBV12-4, the J gene TRBJ1-1; 11 bases match TRBD1. J lost 4 bases, V lost 5 bases, and 6 bases had no gene match. The CDR3 contains 15 residues. The CDR3 DNA reads TGTGCCAGCAGTACTACCGGGACAGGGGGCACTGAAGCTTTCTTT. Protein sequence: CASSTTGTGGTEAFF.

Many counts were recorded for this clonotype. The gene calls are TRBV4-3 and TRBJ1-1, with unresolved D. CDR1 and CDR2 (germline): LGHNA, YSLEER. This CDR3 spans 14 amino acids. V was clipped by 1 base and J by 3 bases, with 9 bases between them. Here the CDR3 DNA reads TGCGCCAGCAGCCAAGGCTATGAGGACACTGAAGCTTTCTTT. It translates to CASSQGYEDTEAFF.

V gene TRBV9 combines with J gene TRBJ2-7; 8 positions agree with TRBD1. The germline V gene encodes CDR1 SGDLS and CDR2 YYNGEE. The V gene end was trimmed by 3 bases and the J gene end by 4 bases; junction bases not matched to a gene: 12. This CDR3 has 16 residues. CDR3 protein: CASSAFVGQELYEQYF. In nucleotides, the CDR3 is TGTGCCAGCAGCGCCTTCGTGGGACAGGAACTTTACGAGCAGTACTTC.

The V call is TRBV14, the J call TRBJ1-1; D gene ambiguous. From germline, CDR1 is SGHDN and CDR2 FVKESK. The V end was cut by 4 bases, the J end by 10 bases, with 10 bases between. This CDR3 is 11 amino acids long. This chain's CDR3 is CASSPQDLAFF. For the CDR3, the DNA is TGTGCCAGCAGCCCGCAAGATCTAGCTTTCTTT.

The CDR3 protein is CASSYWQGAIHYEQYF. The DNA for the CDR3 is TGTGCCAGCAGTTACTGGCAGGGGGCAATACACTACGAGCAGTACTTC. The chain couples TRBV6-5 to TRBJ2-7; 8 bases are shared with TRBD1. V was clipped by 1 base and J by 3 bases; unmatched bases: 8. This CDR3 spans 16 amino acids. The V gene's germline CDR1 is MNHEY and CDR2 SVGAGI.

The chain uses TRBV6-2 or TRBV6-3 and TRBJ1-1; D remains unclear. The CDR3 spans 14 residues. Germline loops: CDR1 MNHEY, CDR2 SVGEGT. Trimming stripped 4 bases from V and 2 bases from J, with 11 bases between. The DNA of the CDR3 is TGTGCCAGCAGTTTCGGATCGCCTAACACTGAAGCTTTCTTT. Translation: CASSFGSPNTEAFF.

Many counts were recorded for this clonotype. V usage is TRBV12-3 or TRBV12-4 and J usage is TRBJ1-5; no clear D gene. Trimming removed 0 bases at V and 11 bases at J, with 11 bases between. This CDR3 has 13 residues. The CDR3 loop reads CASSLARRQAQHF. For the CDR3, the DNA is TGTGCCAGCAGTTTAGCGCGACGCCAGGCCCAGCATTTT.

This clonotype was counted ten times or more. This rearrangement joins TRBV5-1 to TRBJ2-1; 8 positions match TRBD2. The CDR3 is 16 amino acids. Per the germline V gene, CDR1 is SGHRS and CDR2 is YFSETQ. The trim removed 3 bases at V and 2 bases at J, leaving 7 bases unmatched. The CDR3 DNA reads TGCGCCAGCAGCTCGGGGCCGGGAGGGACCTACAATGAGCAGTTCTTC. It yields the protein CASSSGPGGTYNEQFF.

Only one count was recorded for this clonotype. This chain uses TRBV6-1 with TRBJ2-7; D call uncertain. The CDR3 has 14 amino acids. CDR1 MNHNS and CDR2 SASEGT come from the germline V gene. V lost 1 base, J lost 0 bases, and 7 bases lay in between. The CDR3: CASSEGSDSYEQYF. CDR3 nucleotide sequence: TGTGCCAGCAGTGAAGGGAGCGACTCCTACGAGCAGTACTTC.

This clonotype was picked up many times. The chain uses TRBV11-2 and TRBJ2-7; the D is unclear. Looked up from germline, CDR1 is SGHAT and CDR2 is FQNNGV. V was clipped by 0 bases and J by 0 bases, with 12 bases between them. This CDR3 comprises 16 residues. This CDR3 is CASSLEFDIYSYEQYF. CDR3 DNA: TGTGCCAGCAGCTTAGAGTTTGATATTTACTCCTACGAGCAGTACTTC.

V gene TRBV7-2 combines with J gene TRBJ1-6, with 8 positions matching TRBD1. The trim removed 6 bases at V and 7 bases at J, leaving 8 bases unmatched. Germline V gene data show CDR1 as SGHTA and CDR2 as FQGNSA. CDR3 length equals 15 residues. The CDR3 region is CASRSDRGGNSPLHF. CDR3 coding DNA: TGTGCCAGCAGAAGCGACAGGGGCGGAAATTCACCCCTCCACTTT.

This clonotype was observed at least ten times. This chain joins TRBV6-2 or TRBV6-3 and TRBJ2-1; no definite D call. This CDR3 region has 14 residues. The V and J ends lost 2 bases and 8 bases respectively, with 13 bases between them. Germline values: CDR1 MNHEY, CDR2 SVGEGT. The CDR3: CASSYAPRTHEQFF. The CDR3, as DNA: TGTGCCAGCAGTTACGCCCCCAGGACCCATGAGCAGTTCTTC.

This clonotype was picked up a small number of times. This sequence joins TRBV7-2 and TRBJ2-7; 12 bases agree with TRBD1. The length of the CDR3 is 14 residues. CDR1 and CDR2 from the germline V gene are SGHTA and FQGNSA. The trim removed 4 bases at V and 6 bases at J, leaving 4 bases unmatched. The CDR3 coding sequence is TGTGCCAGCAGCTACCGGGACAGGGGGCGCGAGCAGTACTTC. Amino acids: CASSYRDRGREQYF.

There are a few counts of this clonotype. V is TRBV12-3 or TRBV12-4 and J is TRBJ2-1; 13 bases agree with TRBD2. The V and J ends lost 6 bases and 8 bases, in that order; junction bases with no gene match: 7. This CDR3 is built from 15 residues. The CDR3 is CASRTTSGGEDEQFF. The CDR3 nucleotides read TGTGCCAGCAGAACCACTAGCGGGGGGGAGGATGAGCAGTTCTTC.

V gene TRBV2 combines with J gene TRBJ2-7, with 7 bases lining up with TRBD2. The CDR3 has 15 amino acids. The trim removed 0 bases at V and 2 bases at J, leaving 4 bases unmatched. The germline V gene encodes CDR1 SNHLY and CDR2 FYNNEI. This CDR3 reads CASSEATSRTYEQYF. CDR3 bases: TGTGCCAGCAGTGAAGCGACTAGCCGCACCTACGAGCAGTACTTC.